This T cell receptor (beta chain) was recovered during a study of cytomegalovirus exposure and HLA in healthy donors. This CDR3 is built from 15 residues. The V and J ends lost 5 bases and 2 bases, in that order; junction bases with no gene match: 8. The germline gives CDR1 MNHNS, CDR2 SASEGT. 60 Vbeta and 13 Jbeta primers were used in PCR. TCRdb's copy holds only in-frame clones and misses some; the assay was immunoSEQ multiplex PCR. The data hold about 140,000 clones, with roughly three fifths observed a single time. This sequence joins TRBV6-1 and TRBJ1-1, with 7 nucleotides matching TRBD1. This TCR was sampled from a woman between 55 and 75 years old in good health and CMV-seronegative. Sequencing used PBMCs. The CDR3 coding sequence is TGTGCCAGCAGTCCCCGACAGGGCTCAAACACTGAAGCTTTCTTT. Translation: CASSPRQGSNTEAFF.